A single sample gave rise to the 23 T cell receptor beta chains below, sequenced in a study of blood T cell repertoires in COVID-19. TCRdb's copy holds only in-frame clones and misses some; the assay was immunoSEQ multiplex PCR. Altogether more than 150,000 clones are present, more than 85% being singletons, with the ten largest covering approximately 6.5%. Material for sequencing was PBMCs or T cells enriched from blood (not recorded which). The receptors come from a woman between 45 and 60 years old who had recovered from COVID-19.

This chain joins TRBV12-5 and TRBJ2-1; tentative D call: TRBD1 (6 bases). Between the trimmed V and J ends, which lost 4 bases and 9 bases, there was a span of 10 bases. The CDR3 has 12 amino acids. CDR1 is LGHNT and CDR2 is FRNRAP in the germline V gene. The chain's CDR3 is CASGWQGREQFF. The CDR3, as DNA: TGTGCTAGTGGTTGGCAGGGGCGTGAGCAGTTCTTC. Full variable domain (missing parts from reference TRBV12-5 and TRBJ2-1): DARVTQTPRHKVTEMGQEVTMRCQPILGHNTVFWYRQTMMQGLELLAYFRNRAPLDDSGMPKDRFSAEMPDATLATLKIQPSEPRDSAVYFCASGWQGREQFFGPGTRLTVL.

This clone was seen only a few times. DNA of the CDR3: TGTGCCAGCAGTCCCTTTATCGGGAGGGCCACTAGAAGCTCCTACAATGAGCAGTTCTTC. It yields the protein CASSPFIGRATRSSYNEQFF. The V call is TRBV7-8, the J call TRBJ2-1; 8 positions agree with TRBD2. Germline-derived CDR1 and CDR2 are SGHVS and FQNEAQ. V lost 6 bases to trimming and J lost 0 bases; unmatched junction nucleotides: 19. This CDR3 is 20 amino acids long.

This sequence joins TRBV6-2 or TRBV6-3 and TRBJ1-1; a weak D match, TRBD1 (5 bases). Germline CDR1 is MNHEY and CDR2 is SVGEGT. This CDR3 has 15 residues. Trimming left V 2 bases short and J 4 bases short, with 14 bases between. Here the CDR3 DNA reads TGTGCCAGCAGTTACATTCTGGGGCGAACCACTGAAGCTTTCTTT. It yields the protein CASSYILGRTTEAFF.

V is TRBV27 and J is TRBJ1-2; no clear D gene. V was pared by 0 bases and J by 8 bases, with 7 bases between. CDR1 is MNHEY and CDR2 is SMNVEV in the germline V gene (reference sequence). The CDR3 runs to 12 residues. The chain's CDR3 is CASSLSGSGYTF. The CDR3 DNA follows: TGTGCCAGCAGTTTATCGGGTAGCGGCTACACCTTC.

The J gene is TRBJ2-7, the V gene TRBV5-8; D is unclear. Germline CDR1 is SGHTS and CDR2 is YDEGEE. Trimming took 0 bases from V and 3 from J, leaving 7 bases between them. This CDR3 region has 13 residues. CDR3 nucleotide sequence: TGTGCCAGCAGCTTGGCTGAGAGCTACGAGCAGTACTTC. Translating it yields CASSLAESYEQYF.

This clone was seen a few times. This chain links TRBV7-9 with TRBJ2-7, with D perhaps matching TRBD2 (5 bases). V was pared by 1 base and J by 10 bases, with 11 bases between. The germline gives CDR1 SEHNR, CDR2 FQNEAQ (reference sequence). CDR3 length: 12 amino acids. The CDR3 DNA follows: TGTGCCAGCAGCTTAGAATCACGGGGACAGTACTTC. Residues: CASSLESRGQYF.

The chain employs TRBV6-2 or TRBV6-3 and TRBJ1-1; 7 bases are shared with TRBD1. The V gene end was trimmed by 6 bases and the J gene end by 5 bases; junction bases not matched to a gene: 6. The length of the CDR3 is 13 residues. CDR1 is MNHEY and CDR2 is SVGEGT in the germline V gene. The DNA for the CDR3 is TGTGCCAGCAGCCGCGGGACAGATACTGAAGCTTTCTTT. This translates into CASSRGTDTEAFF.

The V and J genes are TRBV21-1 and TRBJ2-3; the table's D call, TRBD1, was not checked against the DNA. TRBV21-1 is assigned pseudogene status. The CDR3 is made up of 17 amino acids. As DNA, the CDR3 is TGTGCCAGCAATGCAGGGCTCCGCCAAAATTACACAGATACGCAGTATTTT. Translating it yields CASNAGLRQNYTDTQYF.

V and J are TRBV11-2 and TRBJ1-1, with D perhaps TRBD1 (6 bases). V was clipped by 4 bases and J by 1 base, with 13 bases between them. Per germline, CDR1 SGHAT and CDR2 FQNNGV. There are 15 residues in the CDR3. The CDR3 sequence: CASSSGTFGNTEAFF. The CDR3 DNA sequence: TGTGCCAGCAGCTCAGGGACATTCGGGAACACTGAAGCTTTCTTT.

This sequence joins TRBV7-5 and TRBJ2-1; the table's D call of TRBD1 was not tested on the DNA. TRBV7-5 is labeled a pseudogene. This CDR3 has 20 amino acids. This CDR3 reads CARSLRGGGYRDRGHNEQFF. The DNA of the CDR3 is TGTGCCAGAAGCTTAAGGGGAGGCGGCTACCGGGACAGGGGGCACAATGAGCAGTTCTTC.

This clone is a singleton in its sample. The CDR3 coding sequence is TGTGCCAGTAGCGAAAACAGCTCAAAGGATGAAAAACTGTTTTTT. Translated: CASSENSSKDEKLFF. This chain joins TRBV19 and TRBJ1-4, with no clear D. Deletions cut 6 bases from V and 6 bases from J, with 17 bases between. Per the germline V gene, CDR1 is LNHDA and CDR2 is SQIVND (reference sequence). The CDR3 loop spans 15 amino acids.

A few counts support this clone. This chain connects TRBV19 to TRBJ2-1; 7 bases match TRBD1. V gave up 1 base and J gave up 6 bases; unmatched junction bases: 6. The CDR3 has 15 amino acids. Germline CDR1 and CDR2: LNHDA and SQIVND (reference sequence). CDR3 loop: CASSIATGASNEQFF. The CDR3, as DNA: TGTGCCAGTAGTATAGCCACAGGGGCCAGCAATGAGCAGTTCTTC.

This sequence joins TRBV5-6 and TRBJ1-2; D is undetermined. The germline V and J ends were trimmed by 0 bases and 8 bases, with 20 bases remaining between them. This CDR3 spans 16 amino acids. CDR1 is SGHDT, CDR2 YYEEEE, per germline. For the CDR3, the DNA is TGTGCCAGCAGCTTGGAACAGCTGACGGGGTCTAACGGCTACACCTTC. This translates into CASSLEQLTGSNGYTF.

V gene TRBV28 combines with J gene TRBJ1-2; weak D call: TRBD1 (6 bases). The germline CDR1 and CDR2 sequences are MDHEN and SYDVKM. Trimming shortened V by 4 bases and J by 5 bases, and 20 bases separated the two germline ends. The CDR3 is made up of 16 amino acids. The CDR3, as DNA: TGTGCCAGCAGTTCCCCCCGGGGGGGCGGGGGATATGGCTACACCTTC. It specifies CASSSPRGGGGYGYTF.

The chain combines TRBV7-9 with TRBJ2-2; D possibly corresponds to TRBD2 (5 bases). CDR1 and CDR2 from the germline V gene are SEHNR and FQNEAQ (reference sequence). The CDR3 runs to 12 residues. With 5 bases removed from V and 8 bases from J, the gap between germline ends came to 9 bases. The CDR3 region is CASSQGGGELFF. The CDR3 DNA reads TGTGCCAGCAGCCAAGGCGGGGGGGAGCTGTTTTTT.

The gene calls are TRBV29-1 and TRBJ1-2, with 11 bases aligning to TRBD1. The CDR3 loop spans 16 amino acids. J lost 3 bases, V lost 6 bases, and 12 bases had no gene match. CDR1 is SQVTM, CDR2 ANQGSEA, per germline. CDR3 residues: CSVGGQGAHPHYGYTF. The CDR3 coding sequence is TGCAGCGTAGGAGGACAGGGGGCGCATCCCCACTATGGCTACACCTTC.

This chain's CDR3 is CASSRQGQGYGYTF. DNA of the CDR3: TGTGCCAGCAGCCGACAGGGGCAGGGCTATGGCTACACCTTC. The chain couples TRBV2 to TRBJ1-2; the match to TRBD1 covers 8 bases. The V and J ends lost 6 bases and 4 bases, in that order; junction bases with no gene match: 7. The CDR3 sequence is 14 residues long. Germline-derived CDR1 and CDR2 are SNHLY and FYNNEI.

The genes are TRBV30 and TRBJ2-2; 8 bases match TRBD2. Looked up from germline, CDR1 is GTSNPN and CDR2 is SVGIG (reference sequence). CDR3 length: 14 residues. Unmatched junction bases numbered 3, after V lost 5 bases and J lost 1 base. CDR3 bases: TGTGCCTGGTCCGGGACTAGGAACACCGGGGAGCTGTTTTTT. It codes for CAWSGTRNTGELFF. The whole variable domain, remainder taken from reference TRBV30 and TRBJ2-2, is SQTIHQWPATLVQPVGSPLSLECTVEGTSNPNLYWYRQAAGRGLQLLFYSVGIGQISSEVPQNLSASRPQDRQFILSSKKLLLSDSGFYLCAWSGTRNTGELFFGEGSRLTVL.

CDR3 sequence reads: CASSDLGLWRYEQFF. The CDR3 coding sequence is TGTGCCAGCAGCGACCTGGGACTTTGGCGCTATGAGCAGTTCTTC. The V gene is TRBV6-5, the J gene TRBJ2-1, with D possibly being TRBD2 (6 bases). The ends were cut back, 6 bases at V and 8 bases at J, with 20 bases in the middle. Germline V gives CDR1 MNHEY, CDR2 SVGAGI. This CDR3 contains 15 residues.

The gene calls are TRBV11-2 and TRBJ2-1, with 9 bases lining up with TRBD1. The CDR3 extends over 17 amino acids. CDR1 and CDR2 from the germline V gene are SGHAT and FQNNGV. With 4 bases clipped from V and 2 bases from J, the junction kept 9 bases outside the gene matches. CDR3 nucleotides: TGTGCCAGCAGCTATCTCACCGGGACAGGGACCTACAATGAGCAGTTCTTC. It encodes CASSYLTGTGTYNEQFF.

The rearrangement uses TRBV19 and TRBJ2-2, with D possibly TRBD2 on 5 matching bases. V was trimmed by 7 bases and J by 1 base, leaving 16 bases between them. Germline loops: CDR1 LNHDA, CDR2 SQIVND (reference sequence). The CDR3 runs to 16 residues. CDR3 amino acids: CASMDGGAGNTGELFF. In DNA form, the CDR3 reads TGTGCCAGTATGGACGGAGGAGCAGGGAACACCGGGGAGCTGTTTTTT. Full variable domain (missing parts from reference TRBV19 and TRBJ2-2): DGGITQSPKYLFRKEGQNVTLSCEQNLNHDAMYWYRQDPGQGLRLIYYSQIVNDFQKGDIAEGYSVSREKKESFPLTVTSAQKNPTAFYLCASMDGGAGNTGELFFGEGSRLTVL.

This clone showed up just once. The CDR3 sequence is CATSETSERYNEQFF. Written as DNA, the CDR3 is TGTGCCACCAGTGAGACTAGCGAGCGGTACAATGAGCAGTTCTTC. The chain recombines TRBV24-1 with TRBJ2-1; 8 bases map to TRBD2. The length of the CDR3 is 15 residues. Per the germline V gene, CDR1 is KGHDR and CDR2 is SFDVKD. With 4 bases clipped from V and 4 bases from J, the junction kept 5 bases outside the gene matches.

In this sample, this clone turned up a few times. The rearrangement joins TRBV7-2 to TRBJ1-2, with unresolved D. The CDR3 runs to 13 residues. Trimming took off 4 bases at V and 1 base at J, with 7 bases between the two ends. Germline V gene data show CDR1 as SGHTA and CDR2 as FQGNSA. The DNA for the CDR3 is TGTGCCAGCAGCTACCAGATTAACTATGGCTACACCTTC. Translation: CASSYQINYGYTF.